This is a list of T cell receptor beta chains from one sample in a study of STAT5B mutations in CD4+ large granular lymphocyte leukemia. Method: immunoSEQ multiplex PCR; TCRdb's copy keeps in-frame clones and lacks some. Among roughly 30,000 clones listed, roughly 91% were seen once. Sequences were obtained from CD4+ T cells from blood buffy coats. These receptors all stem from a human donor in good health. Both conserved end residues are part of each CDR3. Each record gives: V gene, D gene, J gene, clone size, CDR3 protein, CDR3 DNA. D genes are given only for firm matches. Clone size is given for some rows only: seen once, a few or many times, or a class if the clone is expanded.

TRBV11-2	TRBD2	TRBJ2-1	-	CASSFETSREQFF	TGTGCCAGCAGCTTTGAGACTAGCCGGGAGCAGTTCTTC
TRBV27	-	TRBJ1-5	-	CASSKQGTGQPQHF	TGTGCCAGCAGTAAACAGGGTACGGGGCAGCCCCAGCATTTT
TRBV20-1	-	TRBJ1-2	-	CSASASYGYTF	TGCAGTGCTAGTGCCAGCTATGGCTACACCTTC
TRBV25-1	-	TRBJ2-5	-	CASSGRYQETQYF	TGTGCCAGCAGTGGACGGTACCAAGAGACCCAGTACTTC
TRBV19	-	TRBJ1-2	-	CASSTPNGYTF	TGTGCCAGTAGTACCCCTAATGGCTACACCTTC
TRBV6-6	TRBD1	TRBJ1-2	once	CASSYSPQGAEGYTF	TGTGCCAGCAGTTACTCGCCACAGGGGGCTGAAGGCTACACCTTC
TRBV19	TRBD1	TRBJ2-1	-	CASSVDRGAPFYNEQFF	TGTGCCAGTAGTGTGGACAGGGGGGCACCATTTTACAATGAGCAGTTCTTC
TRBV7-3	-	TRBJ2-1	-	CASSLNNNEQFF	TGTGCCAGCAGCTTAAATAACAATGAGCAGTTCTTC
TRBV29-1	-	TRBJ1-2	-	CSVEGSILYGYTF	TGCAGCGTTGAAGGGAGCATTTTATATGGCTACACCTTC
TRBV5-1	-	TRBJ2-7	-	CASSISALYEQYF	TGCGCCAGCAGTATTTCGGCTCTCTACGAGCAGTACTTC
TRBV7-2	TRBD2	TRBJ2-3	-	CASSRRGLAGGSTDTQYF	TGTGCCAGCAGCCGACGGGGACTAGCGGGAGGGAGCACAGATACGCAGTATTTT
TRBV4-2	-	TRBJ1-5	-	CASSQETPGQRNQPQHF	TGTGCCAGCAGCCAAGAAACCCCCGGACAGAGAAATCAGCCCCAGCATTTT
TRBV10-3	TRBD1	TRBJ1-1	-	CAISFDRAGTEAFF	TGTGCCATCAGTTTCGACAGGGCAGGAACTGAAGCTTTCTTT
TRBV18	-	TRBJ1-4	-	CASSPAGDPEKLFF	TGTGCCAGCTCACCAGCGGGGGATCCTGAAAAACTGTTTTTT
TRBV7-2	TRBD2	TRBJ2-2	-	CASSLAPREAGELFF	TGTGCCAGCAGCTTAGCCCCCCGGGAGGCCGGGGAGCTGTTTTTT
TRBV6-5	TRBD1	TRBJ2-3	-	CASSRTGVGYTQYF	TGTGCCAGCAGCCGGACAGGGGTTGGGTATACGCAGTATTTT
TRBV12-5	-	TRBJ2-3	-	CASGLERQAGFTDTQYF	TGTGCTAGTGGTTTGGAACGACAGGCAGGGTTCACAGATACGCAGTATTTT
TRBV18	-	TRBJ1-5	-	CASSPTGSIQPQHF	TGTGCCAGCTCACCCACAGGGAGCATTCAGCCCCAGCATTTT
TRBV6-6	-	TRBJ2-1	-	CASSYSFAHGGNEQFF	TGTGCCAGCAGTTACTCCTTCGCCCACGGAGGGAATGAGCAGTTCTTC
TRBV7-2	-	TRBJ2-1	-	CASSLVSQSSYNEQFF	TGTGCCAGCAGCTTAGTCAGCCAAAGCTCCTACAATGAGCAGTTCTTC
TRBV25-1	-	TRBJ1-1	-	CASSDIPQGLVVFF	TGTGCCAGCAGTGATATTCCACAGGGTCTGGTCGTCTTCTTT
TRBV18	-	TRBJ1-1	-	CASSPGQTEAFF	TGTGCCAGCTCACCGGGACAAACTGAAGCTTTCTTT
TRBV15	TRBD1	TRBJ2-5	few	CATSRDDGGQQETQYF	TGTGCCACCAGCAGAGATGATGGGGGACAGCAAGAGACCCAGTACTTC
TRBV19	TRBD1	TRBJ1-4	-	CASRRTGRNANEKLFF	TGTGCCAGTAGACGGACAGGGAGGAATGCTAATGAAAAACTGTTTTTT